This note documents a single TCR beta chain sequence. What it binds is unknown. Trimming stripped 5 bases from V and 12 bases from J, with 35 bases between. CDR3 size: 18 residues. The germline gives CDR1 SGHTA, CDR2 FQGNSA. Data came from immunoSEQ multiplex PCR; TCRdb stores just in-frame clones and leaves some out. The sample comprises tens of thousands of clones, approximately 88% of which are singletons, and roughly 0.45% rests with the top ten. The data belong to a study of graft-versus-host responses after intestinal transplantation. In the study overall: Recipients obtained multivisceral, liver-intestinal, or isolated intestinal transplants. All recipients were given anti-thymocyte globulin induction, and tacrolimus and steroids were then administered for roughly three years. Study outcomes and limitations: GvH clone levels peaked in circulation, and this peak was associated with early post-transplant HvG declines. GvH clones detected in recipient marrow included some appearing first in ileum or blood.

This sequence originates from a human donor who was the organ donor for an intestinal transplant. This chain uses TRBV7-2 with TRBJ2-7; D is unclear. Specimen: unstimulated CD4+ T cells sorted from spleen or lymph node cells, collected before transplant. CDR3 loop: CASSVGQPFPLSFHIGYF. In DNA, the CDR3 is TGTGCCAGCAGCGTGGGCCAGCCTTTTCCCCTTAGCTTCCATATCGGGTACTTC.